Listed below are T cell receptor beta chains from one sample, sequenced in a study of early T cells in non-severe SARS-CoV-2 infection. TCRdb called the 5' RACE reads again in MiXCR, with one record for every CDR3 protein. In the table there are 50,000 or so distinct CDR3 sequences, 5.6% of which are singletons. Material for sequencing was whole blood. These receptors came from an adult who was a healthcare worker with PCR-confirmed SARS-CoV-2 infection or an uninfected control (not recorded which). The CDR3 runs from the conserved cysteine through the conserved F or W. The order of the fields is D gene, clone size, J gene, V gene, CDR3 DNA, CDR3 protein. D genes are given only for firm matches. Expanded clones are given a class, and other clones once, few, many or no size at all.

.,few,TRBJ2-3,TRBV5-4,TGTGCCAGCAGCTTGGCTTCCAGTAGCACAGATACGCAGTATTTT,CASSLASSSTDTQYF
.,few,TRBJ2-1,TRBV7-6,TGTGCCAGCAGCCCATGGGCCTACAATGAGCAGTTCTTC,CASSPWAYNEQFF
TRBD2,few,TRBJ2-1,TRBV20-1,TGCAGCAGTCCGGAGGTAGCGGGAGGGAATGAGCAGTTCTTC,CSSPEVAGGNEQFF
.,few,TRBJ2-1,TRBV5-1,TGCGCCAGCAGCGGCGCGGGGACAACGGGAAATGAGCAGTTCTTC,CASSGAGTTGNEQFF
TRBD2,many,TRBJ2-7,TRBV10-3,TGTGCCATCCGGGGGACTAGCGGGACCTACGAGCAGTACTTC,CAIRGTSGTYEQYF
TRBD2,few,TRBJ2-1,TRBV7-9,TGTGCCAGCAGCCATACCTCCGGGCTAGCGGACTACAATGAGCAGTTCTTC,CASSHTSGLADYNEQFF
.,many,TRBJ2-1,TRBV2,TGTGCCAGCAGTGATGGGCAGACCTCCTACAATGAGCAGTTCTTC,CASSDGQTSYNEQFF
TRBD1,many,TRBJ2-7,TRBV29-1,TGCAGCGTTGAAGGGGGACAGGGGTCCCCCTACGAGCAGTACTTC,CSVEGGQGSPYEQYF
.,many,TRBJ1-6,TRBV9,TGTGCCAGCTCATTGCTGGGGGATAATTCACCCCTCCACTTT,CASSLLGDNSPLHF
.,many,TRBJ1-1,TRBV4-1,TGCGCCAGCAGCCAAGTAGGGAACATCAACACTGAAGCTTTCTTT,CASSQVGNINTEAFF
.,many,TRBJ1-3,TRBV29-1,TGCAGCGTTATTTCAGTCCTCCGAAACACCATATATTTT,CSVISVLRNTIYF
TRBD1,many,TRBJ2-6,TRBV29-1,TGCAGCGTATCCCCGGGACAGGGGGTCTCTGGGGCCAACGTCCTGACTTTC,CSVSPGQGVSGANVLTF
TRBD1,many,TRBJ1-3,TRBV7-9,TGTGCCAGCAGCTTTTCCACCGGGACAGGGAGAGGAAACACCATATATTTT,CASSFSTGTGRGNTIYF
.,many,TRBJ2-7,TRBV5-1,TGCGCCAGCAGCCTTGGATACAGCTCCTACGAGCAGTACTTC,CASSLGYSSYEQYF
TRBD2,many,TRBJ2-1,TRBV3-1,TGTGCCAGCAGCACTCGTCCGGGACTAGCGGGAGGGAATGAGCAGTTCTTC,CASSTRPGLAGGNEQFF
.,.,TRBJ2-1,TRBV4-1,TGCGCCAGCAGCCGCGGAGGGGCCGCCTACAATGAGCAGTTCTTC,CASSRGGAAYNEQFF
TRBD1,.,TRBJ2-7,TRBV29-1,TGCAGCGTCGTACAGGGGACCCCGACCTACGAGCAGTACTTC,CSVVQGTPTYEQYF
.,many,TRBJ2-7,TRBV20-1,TGCAGTGCTAGAGATCGCATGTTTACCTACGAGCAGTACTTC,CSARDRMFTYEQYF
.,many,TRBJ2-7,TRBV12-3/TRBV12-4,TGTGCCAGCAGTCCGTCGGGGAGCGGGCTCTACGAGCAGTACTTC,CASSPSGSGLYEQYF
.,.,TRBJ1-1,TRBV7-2,TGTGCCAGCAGCCAGGACTTACCGTCGGAGGCTTTCTTT,CASSQDLPSEAFF
TRBD2,.,TRBJ2-3,TRBV5-1,TGCGCCAGCAGCCCAGGACTAGCCCCGGCGGTCGATACGCAGTATTTT,CASSPGLAPAVDTQYF
.,many,TRBJ2-7,TRBV11-2,TGTGCCAGCAGCTACCGAAGGGACGGAGACTACGAGCAGTACTTC,CASSYRRDGDYEQYF
.,.,TRBJ2-7,TRBV3-1,TGTGCCAGCAGCCAAGGACAGGTTGTCGGAGGCTACGAGCAGTACTTC,CASSQGQVVGGYEQYF